Listed here are 27 T cell receptor beta chains from one sample, sequenced in a study of shared clonotypes between healthy human individuals. Produced via immunoSEQ multiplex PCR; TCRdb's table is partial and in-frame only. The data contain 450,000 to 500,000 clones, 70% to 80% of them seen just once; the ten biggest clones take up roughly 12%. The sequencing input was PBMCs. These receptors were taken from a woman aged 40-49 years in good health. Some clones in this sample may be carry-over from other donors' samples.

This chain uses TRBV27 with TRBJ1-5; 10 nucleotides align to TRBD1. The CDR3 has 15 amino acids. V lost 10 bases to trimming and J lost 2 bases; unmatched junction nucleotides: 8. From germline, CDR1 is MNHEY and CDR2 SMNVEV (reference sequence). The CDR3 DNA reads TGTGCCACCTCGGTCGGGACAGGGGGCAATCAGCCCCAGCATTTT. The encoded protein is CATSVGTGGNQPQHF.

V is TRBV5-4 and J is TRBJ1-3; D not certain. With 4 bases removed from V and 0 bases from J, the gap between germline ends came to 11 bases. The CDR3 extends over 15 amino acids. The V gene's germline CDR1 is SGHNT and CDR2 YYREEE (reference sequence). Written as DNA, the CDR3 is TGTGCCAGCAGCCTAGACCCGCGCTCTGGAAACACCATATATTTT. Residues: CASSLDPRSGNTIYF.

The chain uses TRBV2 and TRBJ2-1; D call uncertain. The V end was cut by 3 bases, the J end by 8 bases, with 8 bases between. Per the germline V gene, CDR1 is SNHLY and CDR2 is FYNNEI. This CDR3 has 12 residues. The CDR3 sequence is CASSDSWDEQFF. For the CDR3, the DNA is TGTGCCAGCAGTGACAGCTGGGATGAGCAGTTCTTC.

This sequence joins TRBV4-2 and TRBJ2-7; perhaps TRBD2 as D (5 bases). V lost 1 base, J lost 4 bases, and 17 bases lay in between. Germline values: CDR1 LGHNA, CDR2 YNFKEQ. The CDR3 totals 16 residues. CDR3 nucleotide sequence: TGTGCCAGCAGCCAAGGACGCCGGCTAGCAGGTTACGAGCAGTACTTC. Residues: CASSQGRRLAGYEQYF.

This clone has just a few counts. This chain links TRBV18 with TRBJ1-1; D is undetermined. Germline-derived CDR1 and CDR2 are KGHSH and LQKENI. Trimming took off 3 bases at V and 6 bases at J, with 14 bases between the two ends. The CDR3 runs to 14 residues. CDR3 DNA: TGTGCCAGCTCACCCGGGCGGGCCAACTCTGAAGCTTTCTTT. Its protein product is CASSPGRANSEAFF.

This rearrangement joins TRBV11-2 to TRBJ2-2, with D maybe TRBD1 (5 bases). Trimming took off 6 bases at V and 0 bases at J, with 11 bases between the two ends. Germline V gene lookup returns CDR1 SGHAT and CDR2 FQNNGV. CDR3 length: 15 amino acids. The CDR3 DNA is TGTGCCAGCAGTTCACAAGGGGCGAACACCGGGGAGCTGTTTTTT. This translates into CASSSQGANTGELFF.

The chain employs TRBV11-2 and TRBJ1-2; D gene unclear. The V gene's germline CDR1 is SGHAT and CDR2 FQNNGV. CDR3 length: 17 residues. The ends were cut back, 4 bases at V and 7 bases at J, with 25 bases in the middle. The CDR3 loop reads CASSSPRGGEPTVGYTF. In DNA form, the CDR3 reads TGTGCCAGCAGCTCCCCCCGGGGAGGCGAACCAACGGTTGGCTACACCTTC.

The rearrangement links TRBV25-1 to TRBJ2-5; D is unresolved. Per germline, CDR1 MGHDK and CDR2 SYGVNS. V lost 3 bases, J lost 4 bases, and 18 bases lay in between. This CDR3 is 16 amino acids long. CDR3 bases: TGTGCCAGCAGTGATCCCCACCGAGAGTTGAGAGAGACCCAGTACTTC. As protein: CASSDPHRELRETQYF.

The chain has TRBV29-1 and TRBJ2-5, with D possibly being TRBD2 (6 bases). Trimming took off 5 bases at V and 3 bases at J, with 13 bases between the two ends. Germline V gene data show CDR1 as SQVTM and CDR2 as ANQGSEA. The length of the CDR3 is 13 residues. CDR3 bases: TGCAGCGTTACCAGGTCGGGGGAAGAGACCCAGTACTTC. Its protein is CSVTRSGEETQYF.

This chain links TRBV5-5 with TRBJ1-1; D might be TRBD1 (5 bases). Trimming removed 4 bases at V and 1 base at J, with 8 bases between. The germline V gene encodes CDR1 SGHKS and CDR2 YYEKEE (reference sequence). There are 13 residues in the CDR3. The CDR3 bases are TGTGCCAGCAGCCCCCAGGGGAACACTGAAGCTTTCTTT. It encodes CASSPQGNTEAFF.

The chain carries TRBV9 and TRBJ2-3; D call uncertain. The CDR3 is 15 residues long. Germline lookup yields CDR1 SGDLS and CDR2 YYNGEE. V lost 0 bases and J 4 bases, leaving 12 bases between the germline ends. The CDR3 bases are TGTGCCAGCAGCGTAGGGGAAATCTTGGCAGATACGCAGTATTTT. Residues: CASSVGEILADTQYF.

This clone was found many times. This chain connects TRBV30 to TRBJ1-1, with 9 bases aligning to TRBD1. The CDR3 is 11 amino acids. Germline CDR1 and CDR2: GTSNPN and SVGIG (reference sequence). The J segment lost 4 bases and the V segment lost 8 bases, leaving 2 bases of the junction unmatched. In DNA form, the CDR3 reads TGTGCCGGACAGGGGTTCACTGAAGCTTTCTTT. The encoded protein is CAGQGFTEAFF. Full variable domain (outside the CDR3, taken from reference TRBV30 and TRBJ1-1): SQTIHQWPATLVQPVGSPLSLECTVEGTSNPNLYWYRQAAGRGLQLLFYSVGIGQISSEVPQNLSASRPQDRQFILSSKKLLLSDSGFYLCAGQGFTEAFFGQGTRLTVV.

As to this clone: This is likely an artifact of a read error, given a far larger clone one base away. Different DNA sequences within this sample yield the same CDR3. The V gene is TRBV4-2, the J gene TRBJ2-7; either TRBD1 or TRBD2 may supply D (5 bases each). The CDR3 is made up of 18 amino acids. Germline V gene sequence: CDR1 LGHNA, CDR2 YNFKEQ. CDR3 amino acids: CASSQGPPGTSISYEQYF. CDR3 bases: TGTGCTAGCAGCCAAGGTCCCCCCGGGACCTCGATCTCCTACGAGCAGTACTTC.

This clone showed up just once. The chain is built from TRBV2 and TRBJ1-1; TRBD1 matches 10 bases. This CDR3 comprises 12 residues. Trimming at V came to 6 bases and at J to 11 bases, leaving 6 bases not matched to a gene. Germline V CDR1 and CDR2: SNHLY, FYNNEI. CDR3 protein: CASSDRGRGAFF. The CDR3, as DNA: TGTGCCAGCAGCGACAGGGGGCGCGGTGCTTTCTTT.

The rearrangement uses TRBV7-9 and TRBJ2-1; D is possibly TRBD1 (6 bases). The CDR3 loop spans 17 amino acids. Trimming removed 4 bases from V and 2 bases from J, with 18 bases in between. CDR1 is SEHNR and CDR2 is FQNEAQ in the germline V gene (reference sequence). The CDR3: CASSSPTGTPTYNEQFF. Here the CDR3 DNA reads TGTGCCAGCAGCTCACCTACCGGGACACCGACCTACAATGAGCAGTTCTTC.

The chain has TRBV7-2 and TRBJ2-1, with D maybe TRBD2 (6 bases). Trimming stripped 5 bases from V and 4 bases from J, with 12 bases between. CDR1 is SGHTA, CDR2 FQGNSA, per germline. The CDR3 covers 14 residues. This CDR3 is CASSPRDSYNEQFF. For the CDR3, the DNA is TGTGCCAGCAGCCCCCGGGACTCTTACAATGAGCAGTTCTTC.

The rearrangement uses TRBV7-9 and TRBJ2-2; D gene unclear. Between the trimmed V and J ends, which lost 1 base and 3 bases, there was a span of 6 bases. This CDR3 contains 14 residues. CDR1 and CDR2 (germline): SEHNR, FQNEAQ (reference sequence). CDR3 DNA: TGTGCCAGCAGCTTAGAACTATACACCGGGGAGCTGTTTTTT. It encodes CASSLELYTGELFF.

The chain couples TRBV4-1 to TRBJ2-4; possible D gene TRBD2, 5 bases. The CDR3 has 13 residues. Germline V lookup: CDR1 MGHRA, CDR2 YSYEKL. V lost 4 bases and J 8 bases, leaving 12 bases between the germline ends. Here the CDR3 reads CASSLDPGDIQYF. The CDR3 DNA reads as TGCGCCAGCAGCCTGGACCCCGGGGACATTCAGTACTTC.

The chain links TRBV10-3 to TRBJ1-1; 7 bases fit TRBD1. CDR1 ENHRY and CDR2 SYGVKD come from the germline V gene. The V and J ends lost 6 bases and 1 base, in that order; junction bases with no gene match: 5. This CDR3 comprises 14 residues. The CDR3 loop is CAIRRQGANTEAFF. Written as DNA, the CDR3 is TGTGCCATCAGGCGACAGGGAGCGAACACTGAAGCTTTCTTT.

This chain connects TRBV30 to TRBJ2-1; D remains ambiguous. Trimming removed 0 bases from V and 4 bases from J, with 7 bases in between. The CDR3 consists of 13 residues. The germline V gene encodes CDR1 GTSNPN and CDR2 SVGIG (reference sequence). CDR3 in amino acids: CAWSVDGYNEQFF. CDR3 bases: TGTGCCTGGAGTGTCGATGGGTACAATGAGCAGTTCTTC.

V is TRBV28 and J is TRBJ2-1; D is unresolved. The CDR3 runs 14 residues. V was pared by 6 bases and J by 0 bases, with 9 bases between. CDR1 is MDHEN and CDR2 is SYDVKM in the germline V gene. CDR3 DNA: TGTGCCAGCAGCTCATTTAGCTCCTACAATGAGCAGTTCTTC. Translated, it gives CASSSFSSYNEQFF.

The chain combines TRBV4-2 with TRBJ1-1; no clear D gene. Per the germline V gene, CDR1 is LGHNA and CDR2 is YNFKEQ. V lost 0 bases, J lost 7 bases, and 12 bases lay in between. The length of the CDR3 is 14 residues. The CDR3: CASSQDGQDLEAFF. The DNA for the CDR3 is TGTGCCAGCAGCCAAGATGGGCAGGACCTTGAAGCTTTCTTT.

J is TRBJ1-1 and V is TRBV4-1; D gene uncertain. With 2 bases removed from V and 1 base from J, the gap between germline ends came to 11 bases. There are 15 residues in the CDR3. Germline CDR1 MGHRA, CDR2 YSYEKL. CDR3 nucleotide sequence: TGCGCCAGCAGCCAATATTATACGGAGAACACTGAAGCTTTCTTT. Translation: CASSQYYTENTEAFF.

The count of this clone is one. The rearrangement joins TRBV5-1 to TRBJ2-1; D uncertain. The CDR3 sequence is 15 residues long. CDR1 is SGHRS, CDR2 YFSETQ, per germline. With 7 bases removed from V and 0 bases from J, the gap between germline ends came to 14 bases. The CDR3 is CASCPAPNSYNEQFF. CDR3 bases: TGCGCCAGCTGCCCAGCGCCGAACTCCTACAATGAGCAGTTCTTC.

The table lists this clone with a few counts. An end of the junction does not agree with germline; a read error may underlie this. The chain uses TRBV5-1 and TRBJ1-1; perhaps TRBD1 as D (5 bases). From germline, CDR1 is SGHRS and CDR2 YFSETQ. This CDR3 is built from 14 residues. The CDR3 protein is CASSLDRGYTEAFF. CDR3 nucleotide sequence: TGCGCCAGCAGTTTGGATCGGGGGTACACTGAAGCTTTCTTT.

The chain uses TRBV30 and TRBJ2-1; the match to TRBD2 covers 12 bases. The junction had 3 bases not matched to a gene; V was cut back by 0 bases and J by 9 bases. The germline gives CDR1 GTSNPN, CDR2 SVGIG (reference sequence). The length of the CDR3 is 14 residues. The CDR3: CAWSVASGRGEQFF. The CDR3 DNA sequence: TGTGCCTGGAGTGTGGCTAGCGGGAGGGGTGAGCAGTTCTTC. Filled out from reference TRBV30 and TRBJ2-1, the complete variable domain reads SQTIHQWPATLVQPVGSPLSLECTVEGTSNPNLYWYRQAAGRGLQLLFYSVGIGQISSEVPQNLSASRPQDRQFILSSKKLLLSDSGFYLCAWSVASGRGEQFFGPGTRLTVL.

The chain employs TRBV29-1 and TRBJ2-2; TRBD2 matches at 7 bases. The length of the CDR3 is 14 residues. CDR1 is SQVTM and CDR2 is ANQGSEA in the germline V gene. Germline trimming cut 5 bases from V and 0 bases from J; bases unmatched to any gene: 3. CDR3 protein: CSVRDYSNTGELFF. In DNA form, the CDR3 reads TGCAGCGTTCGGGACTACTCGAACACCGGGGAGCTGTTTTTT.